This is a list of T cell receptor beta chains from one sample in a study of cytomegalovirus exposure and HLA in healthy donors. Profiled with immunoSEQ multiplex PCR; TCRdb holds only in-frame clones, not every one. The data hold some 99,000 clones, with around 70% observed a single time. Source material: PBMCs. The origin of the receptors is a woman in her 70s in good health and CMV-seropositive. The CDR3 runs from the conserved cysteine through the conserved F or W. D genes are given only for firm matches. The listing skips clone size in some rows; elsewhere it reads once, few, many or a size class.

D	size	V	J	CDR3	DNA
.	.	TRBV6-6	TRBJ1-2	CASSYSNPTGYTF	TGTGCCAGCAGTTACTCGAACCCTACTGGCTACACCTTC
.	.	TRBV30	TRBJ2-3	CAWNSRIDTQYF	TGTGCCTGGAACTCCAGGATTGATACGCAGTATTTT
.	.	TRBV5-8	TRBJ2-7	CASSFPYRDEQYF	TGTGCCAGCAGCTTCCCCTACCGGGACGAGCAGTACTTC
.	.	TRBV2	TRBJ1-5	CASSGGVQPQHF	TGTGCCAGCAGTGGGGGCGTGCAGCCCCAGCATTTT
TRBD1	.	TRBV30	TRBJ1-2	CAWRGQGIVEGYTF	TGTGCCTGGAGGGGACAGGGGATAGTGGAAGGCTACACCTTC
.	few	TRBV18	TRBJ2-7	CASSPDGVYEQYF	TGTGCCAGCTCACCAGACGGAGTCTACGAGCAGTACTTC
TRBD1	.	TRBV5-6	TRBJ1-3	CASSFTGGTGNTIYF	TGTGCCAGCAGCTTTACAGGGGGCACAGGAAACACCATATATTTT
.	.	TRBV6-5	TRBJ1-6	CASSWTWRDGSPLHF	TGTGCCAGCAGTTGGACATGGAGGGACGGTTCACCCCTCCACTTT
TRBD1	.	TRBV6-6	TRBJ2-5	CASRERDRAAETQYF	TGTGCCAGCAGAGAACGGGACAGGGCGGCGGAGACCCAGTACTTC
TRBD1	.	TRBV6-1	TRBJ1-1	CASSIRQGLNTEAFF	TGTGCCAGCAGTATCCGACAGGGTTTGAACACTGAAGCTTTCTTT
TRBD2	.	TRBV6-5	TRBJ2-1	CAIRTSGVNEQFF	TGTGCCATCAGGACTAGCGGCGTAAATGAGCAGTTCTTC
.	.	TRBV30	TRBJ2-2	CAWSWGQELFF	TGTGCCTGGAGTTGGGGGCAAGAGCTGTTTTTT
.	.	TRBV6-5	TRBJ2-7	CASSSITTGMGEQYF	TGTGCCAGCAGTTCGATAACGACAGGAATGGGCGAGCAGTACTTC
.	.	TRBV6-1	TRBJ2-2	CASSEYGALNTGELFF	TGTGCCAGCAGTGAATATGGGGCACTGAACACCGGGGAGCTGTTTTTT
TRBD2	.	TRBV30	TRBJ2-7	CAWSPYSGGLSSYEQYF	TGTGCCTGGAGTCCTTATAGCGGGGGCCTCAGCTCCTACGAGCAGTACTTC
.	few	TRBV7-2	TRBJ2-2	CASSSNGRGYTGELFF	TGTGCCAGCAGCTCAAACGGACGGGGTTACACCGGGGAGCTGTTTTTT
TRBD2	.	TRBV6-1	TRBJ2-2	CASSESVGLAPYTGELFF	TGTGCCAGCAGTGAAAGTGTGGGACTAGCCCCGTACACCGGGGAGCTGTTTTTT
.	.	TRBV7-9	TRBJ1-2	CASSFGESVGYTF	TGTGCCAGCAGCTTCGGGGAGTCCGTTGGCTACACCTTC
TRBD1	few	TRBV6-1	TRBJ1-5	CASSPSTGRNQPQHF	TGTGCCAGCAGCCCTTCGACAGGGCGCAATCAGCCCCAGCATTTT
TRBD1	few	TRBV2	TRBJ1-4	CASIKGTGEKLFF	TGTGCCAGCATCAAAGGGACAGGAGAAAAACTGTTTTTT
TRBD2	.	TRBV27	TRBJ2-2	CASSLTSGVGTGELFF	TGTGCCAGCAGTTTAACTAGCGGGGTGGGCACCGGGGAGCTGTTTTTT
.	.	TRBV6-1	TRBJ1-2	CASRSPGAHGYTF	TGTGCCAGCCGATCGCCAGGGGCCCATGGCTACACCTTC
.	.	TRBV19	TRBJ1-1	CASSTGYDRNTEAFF	TGTGCCAGTAGTACCGGGTATGACAGAAACACTGAAGCTTTCTTT
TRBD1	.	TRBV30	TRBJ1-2	CAWSQGGQANYGYTF	TGTGCCTGGAGTCAAGGAGGACAGGCTAACTATGGCTACACCTTC
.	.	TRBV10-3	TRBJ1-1	CAISVTGGTEAFF	TGTGCCATCAGTGTGACTGGAGGAACTGAAGCTTTCTTT
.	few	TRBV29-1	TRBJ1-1	CSVEETRETMNTEAFF	TGCAGCGTTGAAGAGACGAGGGAAACAATGAACACTGAAGCTTTCTTT
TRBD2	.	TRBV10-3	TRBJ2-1	CATNFIAGGAYNEQFF	TGTGCCACCAATTTTATAGCGGGGGGTGCCTACAATGAGCAGTTCTTC
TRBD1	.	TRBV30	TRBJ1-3	CAWSFQGVRGNTIYF	TGTGCCTGGAGCTTCCAGGGGGTTCGAGGAAACACCATATATTTT
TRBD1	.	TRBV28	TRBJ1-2	CASSLEGGTGAYGYTF	TGTGCCAGCAGTTTAGAGGGGGGGACAGGGGCCTATGGCTACACCTTC
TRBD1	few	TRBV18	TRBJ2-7	CASSPTDRGDSYEQYF	TGTGCCAGCTCACCTACGGACAGGGGGGACTCCTACGAGCAGTACTTC
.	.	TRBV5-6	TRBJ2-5	CASSLLGGAGETQYF	TGTGCCAGCAGCTTATTAGGGGGGGCAGGGGAGACCCAGTACTTC
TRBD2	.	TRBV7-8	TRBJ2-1	CASSLRAVLAGGSYNEQFF	TGTGCCAGCAGCTTAAGGGCCGTACTAGCGGGGGGTTCCTACAATGAGCAGTTCTTC
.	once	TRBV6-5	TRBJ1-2	CASSWNREPSGYTF	TGTGCCAGCAGTTGGAACAGGGAACCAAGTGGCTACACCTTC
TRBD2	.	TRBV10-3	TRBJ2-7	CAIATGGDEQYF	TGTGCCATCGCCACCGGGGGGGACGAGCAGTACTTC
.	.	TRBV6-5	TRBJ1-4	CASGWAAGNEKLFF	TGTGCCAGCGGGTGGGCAGCGGGTAATGAAAAACTGTTTTTT
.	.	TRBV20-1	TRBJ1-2	CSGTGGNGYTF	TGCAGTGGGACGGGGGGGAATGGCTACACCTTC
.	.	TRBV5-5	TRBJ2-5	CASSLGLEETQYF	TGTGCCAGCAGCTTGGGACTAGAAGAGACCCAGTACTTC
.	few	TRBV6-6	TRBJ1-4	CASKLRQAINEKLFF	TGTGCCAGCAAGCTGCGACAGGCTATAAATGAAAAACTGTTTTTT
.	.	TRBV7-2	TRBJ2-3	CASSLGGTGGTDTQYF	TGTGCCAGCAGCTTAGGTGGGACTGGAGGCACAGATACGCAGTATTTT
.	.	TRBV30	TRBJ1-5	CAWSVGGSNQPQHF	TGTGCCTGGAGTGTAGGGGGAAGCAATCAGCCCCAGCATTTT
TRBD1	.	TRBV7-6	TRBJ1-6	CASSSATGTGVGSPLHF	TGTGCCAGCAGCTCCGCGACCGGGACAGGGGTCGGTTCACCCCTCCACTTT
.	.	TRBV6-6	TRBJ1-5	CASSYSQDQPQHF	TGTGCCAGCAGTTACTCGCAGGATCAGCCCCAGCATTTT
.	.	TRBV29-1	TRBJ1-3	CSVLQGAGNTIYF	TGCAGCGTTTTACAGGGAGCTGGAAACACCATATATTTT
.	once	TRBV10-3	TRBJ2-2	CAISWEGDTGELFF	TGTGCCATCTCCTGGGAAGGGGACACCGGGGAGCTGTTTTTT
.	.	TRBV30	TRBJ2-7	CAWKTVSHEQYF	TGTGCCTGGAAAACAGTTTCCCACGAGCAGTACTTC
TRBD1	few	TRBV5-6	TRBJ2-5	CASSPSAGTGDWETQYF	TGTGCCAGCAGCCCATCGGCCGGGACAGGCGATTGGGAGACCCAGTACTTC
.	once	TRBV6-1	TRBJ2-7	CASSELHEQYF	TGTGCCAGCAGTGAACTACACGAGCAGTACTTC
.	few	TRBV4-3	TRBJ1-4	CASSQDWQASEKLFF	TGCGCCAGCAGCCAAGATTGGCAGGCAAGTGAAAAACTGTTTTTT
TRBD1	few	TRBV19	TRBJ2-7	CASKGQASSYEQYF	TGTGCCAGTAAGGGACAGGCCTCTTCCTACGAGCAGTACTTC